This T cell receptor beta chain is from a study of T cell responses to AZD1222 COVID-19 vaccine. This CDR3 region has 14 residues. Germline values: CDR1 LNHDA, CDR2 SQIVND (reference sequence). V shed 3 bases and J shed 5 bases, with 13 bases lying between them. With respect to this clone: Its specificity is not known.

The study's findings and limits: At baseline, seropositivity was found in only a handful of AZD1222 recipients.

Only in-frame clones appear in the TCRdb table, and some are missing; sequencing was by immunoSEQ multiplex PCR. The sample shows roughly 140,000 clones, more than 85% of them seen only once. The clonotype comes from an adult in good health. Specimen: peripheral blood, collected on day 0 of AZD1222 vaccination. The chain combines TRBV19 with TRBJ1-1, with unresolved D. This CDR3 is CASSILAGGTEAFF. The CDR3 coding sequence is TGTGCCAGTAGTATTCTGGCCGGCGGGACTGAAGCTTTCTTT. Together with reference TRBV19 and TRBJ1-1, the CDR3 gives the full variable domain: DGGITQSPKYLFRKEGQNVTLSCEQNLNHDAMYWYRQDPGQGLRLIYYSQIVNDFQKGDIAEGYSVSREKKESFPLTVTSAQKNPTAFYLCASSILAGGTEAFFGQGTRLTVV.